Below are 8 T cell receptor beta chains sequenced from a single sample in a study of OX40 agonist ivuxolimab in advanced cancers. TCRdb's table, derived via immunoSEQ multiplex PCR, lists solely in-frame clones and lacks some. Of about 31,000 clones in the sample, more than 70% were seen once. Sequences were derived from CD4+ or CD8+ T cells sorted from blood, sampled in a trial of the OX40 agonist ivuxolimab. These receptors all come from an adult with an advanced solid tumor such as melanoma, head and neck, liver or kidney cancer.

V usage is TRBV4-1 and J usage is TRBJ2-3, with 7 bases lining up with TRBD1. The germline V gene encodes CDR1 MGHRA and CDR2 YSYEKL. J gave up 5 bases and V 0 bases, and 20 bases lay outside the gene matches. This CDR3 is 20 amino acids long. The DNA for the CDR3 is TGCGCCAGCAGCCAAGAGAGCAGGGGGTGGTTAGCGCGACGGGAAGATACGCAGTATTTT. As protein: CASSQESRGWLARREDTQYF.

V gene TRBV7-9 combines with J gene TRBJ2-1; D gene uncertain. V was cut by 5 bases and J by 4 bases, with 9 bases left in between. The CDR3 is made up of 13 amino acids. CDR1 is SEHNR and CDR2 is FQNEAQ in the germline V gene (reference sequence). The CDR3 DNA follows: TGTGCCAGCAGCGAGACTCTTTACAATGAGCAGTTCTTC. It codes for CASSETLYNEQFF.

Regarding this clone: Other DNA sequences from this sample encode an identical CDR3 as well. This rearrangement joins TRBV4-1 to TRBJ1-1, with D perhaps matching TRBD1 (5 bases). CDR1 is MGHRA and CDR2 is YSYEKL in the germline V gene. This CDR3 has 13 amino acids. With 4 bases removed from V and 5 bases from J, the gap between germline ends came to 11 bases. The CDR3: CASSPREVTEAFF. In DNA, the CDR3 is TGCGCCAGCAGCCCCAGGGAAGTTACTGAAGCTTTCTTT.

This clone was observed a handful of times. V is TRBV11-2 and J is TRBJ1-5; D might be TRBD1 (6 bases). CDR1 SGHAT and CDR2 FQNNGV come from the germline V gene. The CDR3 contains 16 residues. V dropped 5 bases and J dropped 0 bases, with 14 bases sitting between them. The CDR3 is CASSPSTGYSNQPQHF. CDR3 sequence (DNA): TGTGCCAGCAGCCCGTCCACAGGGTATAGCAATCAGCCCCAGCATTTT.

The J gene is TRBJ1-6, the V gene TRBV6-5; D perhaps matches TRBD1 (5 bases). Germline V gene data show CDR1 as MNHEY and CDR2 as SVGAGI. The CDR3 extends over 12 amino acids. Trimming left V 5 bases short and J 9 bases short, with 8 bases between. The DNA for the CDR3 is TGTGCCAGCAGTCAGGGTCTTTCACCCCTCCACTTT. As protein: CASSQGLSPLHF.

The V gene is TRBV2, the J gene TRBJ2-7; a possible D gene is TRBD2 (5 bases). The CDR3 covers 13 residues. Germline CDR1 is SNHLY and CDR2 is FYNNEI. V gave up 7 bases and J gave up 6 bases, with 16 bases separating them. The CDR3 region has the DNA TGTGCCAGCAAGCGGACGGAGTTCTCCGAGCAGTACTTC. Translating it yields CASKRTEFSEQYF. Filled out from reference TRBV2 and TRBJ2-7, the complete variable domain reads EPEVTQTPSHQVTQMGQEVILRCVPISNHLYFYWYRQILGQKVEFLVSFYNNEISEKSEIFDDQFSVERPDGSNFTLKIRSTKLEDSAMYFCASKRTEFSEQYFGPGTRLTVT.

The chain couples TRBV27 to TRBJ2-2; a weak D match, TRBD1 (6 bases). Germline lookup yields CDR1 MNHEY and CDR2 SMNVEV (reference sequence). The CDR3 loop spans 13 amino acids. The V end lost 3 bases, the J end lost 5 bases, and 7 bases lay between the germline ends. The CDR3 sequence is CASSFTGTGELFF. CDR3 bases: TGTGCCAGCAGTTTCACAGGGACCGGGGAGCTGTTTTTT.

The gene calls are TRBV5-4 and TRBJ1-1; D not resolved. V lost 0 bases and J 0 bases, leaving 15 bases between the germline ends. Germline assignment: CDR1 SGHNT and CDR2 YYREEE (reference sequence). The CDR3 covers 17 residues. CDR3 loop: CASSLVEGWVLNTEAFF. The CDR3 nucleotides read TGTGCCAGCAGCTTGGTTGAGGGCTGGGTTTTGAACACTGAAGCTTTCTTT.